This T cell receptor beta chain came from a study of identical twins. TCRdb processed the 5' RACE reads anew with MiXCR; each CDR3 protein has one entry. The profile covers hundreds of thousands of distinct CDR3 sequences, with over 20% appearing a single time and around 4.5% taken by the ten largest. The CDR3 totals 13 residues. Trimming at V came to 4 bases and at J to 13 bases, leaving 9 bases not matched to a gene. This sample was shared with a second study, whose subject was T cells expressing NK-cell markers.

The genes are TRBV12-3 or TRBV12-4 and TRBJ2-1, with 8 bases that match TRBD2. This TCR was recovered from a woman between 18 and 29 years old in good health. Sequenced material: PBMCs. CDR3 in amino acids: CASSSEGGTRQFF. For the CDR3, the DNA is TGTGCCAGCAGTTCCGAGGGTGGGACTAGACAGTTCTTC.